This T cell receptor (beta chain) is drawn from a study of T cell repertoires in cytomegalovirus infection. The CDR3 is made up of 14 amino acids. Trimming removed 5 bases at V and 8 bases at J, with 18 bases between. Germline V CDR1 and CDR2: SGHVS, FNYEAQ. Study-level points and caveats: Carriers of CMV and the relevant HLA type were discriminated by public TCR beta frequency.

A single record per CDR3 protein comes from TCRdb applying MiXCR to the reads. The table lists about 180,000 distinct CDR3 sequences, roughly an eighth of them singletons, with approximately 30% in the top ten. Comment on this clonotype: Its antigen is not identified.

This clonotype originated in a human donor in good health (CMV status not recorded). Some clones in this sample may be carry-over from other donors' samples. J is TRBJ1-2 and V is TRBV7-6; no definite D call. The sequencing sample was made of PBMCs. The CDR3 DNA is TGTGCCAGCAGCCTGCTCAAGGAACTAGAGGGCTACACCTTC. This translates into CASSLLKELEGYTF.